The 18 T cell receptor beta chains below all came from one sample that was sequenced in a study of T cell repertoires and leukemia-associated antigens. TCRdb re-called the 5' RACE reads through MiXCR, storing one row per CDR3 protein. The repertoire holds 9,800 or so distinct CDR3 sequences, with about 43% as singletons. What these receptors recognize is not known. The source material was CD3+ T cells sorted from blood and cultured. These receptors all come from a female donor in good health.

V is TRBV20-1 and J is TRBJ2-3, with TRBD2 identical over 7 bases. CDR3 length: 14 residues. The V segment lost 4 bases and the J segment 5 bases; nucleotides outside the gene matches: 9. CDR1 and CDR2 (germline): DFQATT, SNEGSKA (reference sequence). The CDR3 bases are TGCAGTGCTATTTGGCGCGGGAGAGGAGATACGCAGTATTTT. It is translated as CSAIWRGRGDTQYF.

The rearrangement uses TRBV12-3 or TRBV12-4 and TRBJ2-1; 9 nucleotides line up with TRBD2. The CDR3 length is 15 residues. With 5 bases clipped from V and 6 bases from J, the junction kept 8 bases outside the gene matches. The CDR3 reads CASSQFGTSTNEQFF. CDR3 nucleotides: TGTGCCAGCAGTCAATTCGGGACTAGCACCAATGAGCAGTTCTTC.

Here the CDR3 reads CSAVASGGETQYF. In nucleotides, the CDR3 is TGCAGTGCTGTAGCGTCCGGGGGCGAGACCCAGTACTTC. This chain connects TRBV20-1 to TRBJ2-5; the D call may be TRBD1 or TRBD2 (6 bases each). The germline V gene encodes CDR1 DFQATT and CDR2 SNEGSKA (reference sequence). The CDR3 covers 13 residues. Trimming took off 5 bases at V and 5 bases at J, with 15 bases between the two ends.

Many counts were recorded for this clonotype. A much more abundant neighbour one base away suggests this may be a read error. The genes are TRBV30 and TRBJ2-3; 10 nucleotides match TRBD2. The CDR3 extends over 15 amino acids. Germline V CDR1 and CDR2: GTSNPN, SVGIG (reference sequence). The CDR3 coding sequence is TGTGCCTGGAGTGTACGGGCTAGCGGGAGAGATACGCGGTATTTT. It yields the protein CAWSVRASGRDTRYF. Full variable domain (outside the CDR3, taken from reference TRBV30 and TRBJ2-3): SQTIHQWPATLVQPVGSPLSLECTVEGTSNPNLYWYRQAAGRGLQLLFYSVGIGQISSEVPQNLSASRPQDRQFILSSKKLLLSDSGFYLCAWSVRASGRDTRYFGPGTRLTVL.

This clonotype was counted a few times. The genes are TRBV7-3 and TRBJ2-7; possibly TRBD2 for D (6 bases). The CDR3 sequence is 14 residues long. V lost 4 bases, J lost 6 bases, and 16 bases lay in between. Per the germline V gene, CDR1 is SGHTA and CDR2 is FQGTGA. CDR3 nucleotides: TGTGCCAGCAGCTCAGAACTAGCAAATTCCGAGCAGTACTTC. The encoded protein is CASSSELANSEQYF.

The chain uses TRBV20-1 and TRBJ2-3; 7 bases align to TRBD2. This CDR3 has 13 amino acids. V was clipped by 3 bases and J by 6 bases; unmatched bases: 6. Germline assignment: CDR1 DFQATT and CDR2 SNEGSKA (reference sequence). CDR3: CSASGGRVDTQYF. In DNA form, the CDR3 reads TGCAGTGCTAGCGGGGGGAGGGTCGATACGCAGTATTTT.

CDR3 residues: CSAREPRQGDYEQYF. The CDR3 nucleotides are TGCAGTGCTAGAGAGCCGAGACAGGGGGACTACGAGCAGTACTTC. The chain recombines TRBV20-1 with TRBJ2-7, with 9 nucleotides matching TRBD1. Germline V gene data show CDR1 as DFQATT and CDR2 as SNEGSKA (reference sequence). The CDR3 contains 15 residues. The V segment lost 0 bases and the J segment 3 bases; nucleotides outside the gene matches: 6.

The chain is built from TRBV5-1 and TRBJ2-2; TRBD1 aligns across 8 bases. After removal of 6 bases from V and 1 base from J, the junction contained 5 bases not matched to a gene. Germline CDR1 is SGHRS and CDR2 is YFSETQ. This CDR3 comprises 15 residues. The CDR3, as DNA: TGCGCCAGCAAGCAGGGGGCACAGAACACCGGGGAGCTGTTTTTT. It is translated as CASKQGAQNTGELFF.

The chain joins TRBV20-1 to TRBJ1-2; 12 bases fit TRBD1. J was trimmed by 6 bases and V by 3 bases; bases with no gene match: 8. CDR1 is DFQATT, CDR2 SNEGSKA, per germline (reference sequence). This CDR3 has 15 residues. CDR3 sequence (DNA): TGCAGTGCTAGCCCCGGGACAGGGGGCGCGGATGGCTACACCTTC. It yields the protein CSASPGTGGADGYTF.

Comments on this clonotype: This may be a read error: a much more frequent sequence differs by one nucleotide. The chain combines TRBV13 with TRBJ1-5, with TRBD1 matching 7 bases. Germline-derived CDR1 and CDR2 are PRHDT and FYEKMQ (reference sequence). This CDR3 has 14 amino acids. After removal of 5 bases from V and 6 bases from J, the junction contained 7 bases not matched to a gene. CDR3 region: CASSLRQGSQPQHF. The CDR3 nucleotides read TGTGCCAGCAGCCTGAGACAGGGTAGTCAGCCCCAGCATTTT. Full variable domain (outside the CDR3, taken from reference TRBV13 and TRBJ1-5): AAGVIQSPRHLIKEKRETATLKCYPIPRHDTVYWYQQGPGQDPQFLISFYEKMQSDKGSIPDRFSAQQFSDYHSELNMSSLELGDSALYFCASSLRQGSQPQHFGDGTRLSIL.

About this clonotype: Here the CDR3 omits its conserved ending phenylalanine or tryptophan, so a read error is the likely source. CDR3 loop: CASSLEGDSYNEQFY. The CDR3 nucleotides are TGCGCCAGCAGCTTGGAGGGTGACTCCTACAATGAGCAGTTCTAC. The V call is TRBV5-1, the J call TRBJ2-1; D is unresolved. Looked up from germline, CDR1 is SGHRS and CDR2 is YFSETQ. V lost 0 bases, J lost 0 bases, and 7 bases lay in between. The CDR3 length is 15 residues.

CDR3 in amino acids: CASSLATSGAYEQYF. The CDR3 DNA is TGTGCCAGCAGTTTAGCTACTAGCGGCGCCTACGAGCAGTACTTC. The chain carries TRBV12-3 or TRBV12-4 and TRBJ2-7, with 8 nucleotides matching TRBD2. This CDR3 comprises 15 residues. The ends lost 0 bases at V and 2 bases at J; junction bases unmatched: 3.

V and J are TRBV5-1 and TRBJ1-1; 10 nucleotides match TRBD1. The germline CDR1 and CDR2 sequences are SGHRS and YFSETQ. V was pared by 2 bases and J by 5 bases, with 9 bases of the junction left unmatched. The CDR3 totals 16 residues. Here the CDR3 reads CASSFTPGQGNTEAFF. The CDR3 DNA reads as TGCGCCAGCAGCTTTACCCCGGGACAGGGGAATACTGAAGCTTTCTTT.

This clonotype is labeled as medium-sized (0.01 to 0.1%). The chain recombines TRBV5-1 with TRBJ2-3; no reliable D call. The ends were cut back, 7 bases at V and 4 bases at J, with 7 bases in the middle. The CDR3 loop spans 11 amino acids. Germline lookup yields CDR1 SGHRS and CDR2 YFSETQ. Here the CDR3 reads CASQIADTQYF. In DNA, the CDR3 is TGCGCCAGCCAAATAGCAGATACGCAGTATTTT.

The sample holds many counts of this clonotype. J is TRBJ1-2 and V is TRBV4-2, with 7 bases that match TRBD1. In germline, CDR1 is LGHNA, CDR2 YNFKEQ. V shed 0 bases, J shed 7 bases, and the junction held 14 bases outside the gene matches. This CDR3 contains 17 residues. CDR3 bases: TGTGCCAGCAGCCAAGACCCACTTGGACAGGAAGGTGGTGGCTACACCTTC. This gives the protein CASSQDPLGQEGGGYTF.

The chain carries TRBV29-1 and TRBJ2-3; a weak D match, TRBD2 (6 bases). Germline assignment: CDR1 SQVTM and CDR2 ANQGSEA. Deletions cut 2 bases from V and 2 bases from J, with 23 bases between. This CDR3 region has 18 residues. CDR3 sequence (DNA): TGCAGCGTTGAAAGTGAAGGAGGGACTGGCTCACCCACAGATACGCAGTATTTT. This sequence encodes CSVESEGGTGSPTDTQYF.

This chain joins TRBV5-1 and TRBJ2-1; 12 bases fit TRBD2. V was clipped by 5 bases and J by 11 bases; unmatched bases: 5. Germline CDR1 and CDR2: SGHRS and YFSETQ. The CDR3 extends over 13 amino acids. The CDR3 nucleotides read TGCGCCAGCAGACCTAGCGGGAGGGATCAGCAGTTCTTC. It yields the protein CASRPSGRDQQFF. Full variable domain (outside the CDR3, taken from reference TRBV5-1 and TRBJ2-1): KAGVTQTPRYLIKTRGQQVTLSCSPISGHRSVSWYQQTPGQGLQFLFEYFSETQRNKGNFPGRFSGRQFSNSRSEMNVSTLELGDSALYLCASRPSGRDQQFFGPGTRLTVL.

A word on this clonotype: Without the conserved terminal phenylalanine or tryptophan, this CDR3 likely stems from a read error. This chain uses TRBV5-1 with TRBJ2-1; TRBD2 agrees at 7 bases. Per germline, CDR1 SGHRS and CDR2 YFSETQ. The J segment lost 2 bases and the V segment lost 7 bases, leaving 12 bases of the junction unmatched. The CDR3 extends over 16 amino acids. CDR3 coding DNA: TGCGCCAGCTTTGGGGGGGAGACCCACGCCTACAATGAGCAGTTCCTC. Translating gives CASFGGETHAYNEQFL.